The entry that follows covers one TCR beta chain sequence. Looked up from germline, CDR1 is DFQATT and CDR2 is SNEGSKA (reference sequence). The CDR3 has 11 residues. V was shortened by 7 bases and J by 5 bases, with 12 bases between the two germline ends. The treatment is: randomized to nivolumab then ipilimumab (arm A) or the reverse (arm B). No patient had prior DNA-damaging chemotherapy. From thawed PBMCs, live CD3+CD8+ cells negative for CD19 and CD56 were sorted. The data derive from a study of sequential checkpoint blockade in melanoma. Background on the study: Randomization was 1:1 between first-line nivolumab→ipilimumab and ipilimumab→nivolumab.

The protocol was immunoSEQ multiplex PCR, while the TCRdb copy is restricted to in-frame clones and leaves out a portion. This table has about 20,000 clones, just under 75% appearing once. The chain combines TRBV20-1 with TRBJ2-7; TRBD1 is a possible D gene (6 bases). This receptor was identified in a human donor with melanoma. The sample consisted of CD8+ T cells sorted from blood (inferred from file names), taken from a patient given nivolumab and ipilimumab in sequence. The CDR3 reads CSVLRGHEQYF. CDR3 DNA sequence: TGCAGTGTACTCAGGGGTCACGAGCAGTACTTC.